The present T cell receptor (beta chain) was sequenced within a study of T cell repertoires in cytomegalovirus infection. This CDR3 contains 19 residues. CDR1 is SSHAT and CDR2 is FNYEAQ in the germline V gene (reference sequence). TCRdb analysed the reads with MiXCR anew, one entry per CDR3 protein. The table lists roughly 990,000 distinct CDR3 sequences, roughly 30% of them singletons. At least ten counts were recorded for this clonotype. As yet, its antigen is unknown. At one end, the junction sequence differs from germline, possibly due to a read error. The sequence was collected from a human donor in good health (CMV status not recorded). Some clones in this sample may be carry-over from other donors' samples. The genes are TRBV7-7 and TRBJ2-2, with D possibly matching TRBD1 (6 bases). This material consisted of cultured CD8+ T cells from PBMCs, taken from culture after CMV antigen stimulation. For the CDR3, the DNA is TGTGCTAGCAGCTTACTTGATCTTGGACAGCTAACGAACACCGGGGAGCTGTTTTTT. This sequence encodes CASSLLDLGQLTNTGELFF.